What follows are 9 T cell receptor beta chains derived from one specimen sequenced in a study of shared clonotypes between healthy human individuals. Repertoires were generated with immunoSEQ multiplex PCR, while TCRdb's copy carries only in-frame clones and drops some. The sample includes 1.4 million to 1.5 million clones, roughly 96% of them seen just once. Sequences were obtained from naive CD4+ T cells sorted from blood. The subset denotes: CD45RA+ positively selected. All receptors come from a man aged 25-45 years in good health.

The chain employs TRBV27 and TRBJ2-7, with D perhaps given as TRBD1 or TRBD2 (7 bases each). The CDR3 contains 15 residues. Per the germline V gene, CDR1 is MNHEY and CDR2 is SMNVEV (reference sequence). Trimming took off 9 bases at V and 3 bases at J, with 21 bases between the two ends. DNA for the CDR3: TGTGCCAGTAGACCGATGACAGGGAGGGACTACGAGCAGTACTTC. Translation gives CASRPMTGRDYEQYF.

This chain links TRBV25-1 with TRBJ2-3, with D possibly TRBD2 on 5 matching bases. Germline-derived CDR1 and CDR2 are MGHDK and SYGVNS. The CDR3 is 15 amino acids. V shed 0 bases and J shed 8 bases, with 15 bases lying between them. This CDR3 reads CASSEYHRLSGTQYF. The CDR3 region has the DNA TGTGCCAGCAGTGAATATCACAGACTAAGCGGTACGCAGTATTTT. Full variable domain (remainder filled in from reference TRBV25-1 and TRBJ2-3): EADIYQTPRYLVIGTGKKITLECSQTMGHDKMYWYQQDPGMELHLIHYSYGVNSTEKGDLSSESTVSRIRTEHFPLTLESARPSHTSQYLCASSEYHRLSGTQYFGPGTRLTVL.

The rearrangement joins TRBV6-5 to TRBJ1-2; D call uncertain. The V end lost 4 bases, the J end lost 5 bases, and 20 bases lay between the germline ends. This CDR3 has 16 amino acids. Germline V CDR1 and CDR2: MNHEY, SVGAGI. DNA of the CDR3: TGTGCCAGCAGTTCCAACATGGAAGGAATTACTTATGGCTACACCTTC. This encodes CASSSNMEGITYGYTF.

This chain joins TRBV25-1 and TRBJ1-3, with D maybe TRBD1 (5 bases). The CDR3 is made up of 15 amino acids. Germline assignment: CDR1 MGHDK and CDR2 SYGVNS. V was cut by 2 bases and J by 5 bases, with 13 bases left in between. The CDR3, as DNA: TGTGCCAGCAGTGAAGGATGGGGGATGCGAAACACCATATATTTT. It specifies CASSEGWGMRNTIYF.

The chain carries TRBV18 and TRBJ2-4, with D possibly matching TRBD1 (6 bases). Germline assignment: CDR1 KGHSH and CDR2 LQKENI. Deletions cut 0 bases from V and 4 bases from J, with 7 bases between. This CDR3 spans 14 amino acids. The CDR3 spells CASSPPTGKNIQYF. The CDR3 region has the DNA TGTGCCAGCTCACCACCCACAGGGAAAAACATTCAGTACTTC.

The chain is built from TRBV9 and TRBJ2-3; unclear D gene. In germline, CDR1 is SGDLS, CDR2 YYNGEE. Trimming left V 0 bases short and J 0 bases short, with 11 bases between. The CDR3 is 16 residues long. The chain's CDR3 is CASSVEGRASTDTQYF. CDR3 in DNA: TGTGCCAGCAGCGTAGAGGGAAGGGCGAGCACAGATACGCAGTATTTT.

The V gene is TRBV14, the J gene TRBJ2-7; the D is unclear. Germline loops: CDR1 SGHDN, CDR2 FVKESK. The CDR3 covers 15 residues. V lost 1 base to trimming and J lost 10 bases, with 20 bases between them. The CDR3 reads CASSQGLGPSASQYF. The DNA of the CDR3 is TGTGCCAGCAGCCAAGGTTTGGGCCCAAGCGCGTCCCAGTACTTC.

The genes are TRBV7-3 and TRBJ2-5, with D unclear. The germline gives CDR1 SGHTA, CDR2 FQGTGA. The CDR3 length is 16 residues. Deletions cut 1 base from V and 4 bases from J, with 16 bases between. The CDR3 region is CASSLIGRNWGETQYF. In DNA, the CDR3 is TGTGCCAGCAGCTTAATAGGGCGAAATTGGGGAGAGACCCAGTACTTC.

This rearrangement joins TRBV27 to TRBJ2-5; TRBD1 is a possible D gene (6 bases). CDR1 MNHEY and CDR2 SMNVEV come from the germline V gene (reference sequence). V lost 4 bases to trimming and J lost 1 base, with 10 bases between them. The CDR3 extends over 14 amino acids. CDR3 protein: CASSSMDSQETQYF. The CDR3 coding sequence is TGTGCCAGCAGTTCCATGGACAGCCAAGAGACCCAGTACTTC.